One sample yielded the 5 T cell receptor beta chains listed below, sequenced in a study of Ad26.COV2.S vaccination and SARS-CoV-2 variants. Treatment defined: some 20 received Ad26.COV2.S at low or high dose, single or two shots; 5 received placebo; per-sample allocation not given. After the first vaccine or placebo injection, samples were drawn on day 63. Sequenced by immunoSEQ multiplex PCR; TCRdb stores in-frame clones only, minus some. The sample has 350,000 to 500,000 clones; more than 80% are singletons. The sample in question was peripheral blood, obtained in a trial of Ad26.COV2.S vaccine versus placebo. The receptors originated from a person between 18 and 65 years old who received the Ad26.COV2.S COVID-19 vaccine or a placebo.

The V gene is TRBV7-2, the J gene TRBJ1-4, with 8 positions matching TRBD1. The V gene end was trimmed by 5 bases and the J gene end by 7 bases; junction bases not matched to a gene: 12. CDR1 and CDR2 (germline): SGHTA, FQGNSA. There are 16 residues in the CDR3. The CDR3 region is CASSPDRAGALEKLFF. CDR3 nucleotides: TGTGCCAGCAGCCCGGACAGGGCGGGTGCTCTTGAAAAACTGTTTTTT. Using reference TRBV7-2 and TRBJ1-4 for the parts outside the CDR3, the full variable domain is GAGVSQSPSNKVTEKGKDVELRCDPISGHTALYWYRQSLGQGLEFLIYFQGNSAPDKSGLPSDRFSAERTGGSVSTLTIQRTQQEDSAVYLCASSPDRAGALEKLFFGSGTQLSVL.

The genes are TRBV6-5 and TRBJ2-1; 14 bases map to TRBD2. J lost 8 bases, V lost 7 bases, and 7 bases had no gene match. The CDR3 is 15 residues long. Germline loops: CDR1 MNHEY, CDR2 SVGAGI. The CDR3 nucleotides read TGTGCCAGCACAGGGACTAGCGGGAGACATGATGAGCAGTTCTTC. It translates to CASTGTSGRHDEQFF.

This clone is a singleton in its sample. The chain employs TRBV27 and TRBJ1-1, with D possibly matching TRBD1 (5 bases). From germline, CDR1 is MNHEY and CDR2 SMNVEV (reference sequence). The CDR3 is 14 residues long. Trimming stripped 6 bases from V and 0 bases from J, with 11 bases between. The CDR3 DNA reads as TGTGCCAGCAGCGCAGGGCCCATGAACACTGAAGCTTTCTTT. It translates to CASSAGPMNTEAFF.

This clone has a handful of counts. The rearrangement links TRBV19 to TRBJ1-5, with TRBD1 matching over 10 bases. J was trimmed by 6 bases and V by 7 bases; bases with no gene match: 6. This CDR3 contains 14 residues. Germline V gene lookup returns CDR1 LNHDA and CDR2 SQIVND (reference sequence). CDR3 in DNA: TGTGCCAGTACCGGGACAGGGGAAACTCAGCCCCAGCATTTT. Translation: CASTGTGETQPQHF.

The chain recombines TRBV6-1 with TRBJ2-1; 8 bases match TRBD2. The V gene end was trimmed by 3 bases and the J gene end by 2 bases; junction bases not matched to a gene: 3. The CDR3 consists of 15 residues. The germline CDR1 and CDR2 sequences are MNHNS and SASEGT. CDR3 DNA: TGTGCCAGCAGTGATGGACTAGCAGCCTACAATGAGCAGTTCTTC. It specifies CASSDGLAAYNEQFF.